The 21 T cell receptor beta chains below come from one sample, sequenced in a study of immune evolution from preneoplasia to lung adenocarcinoma. Sequencing used immunoSEQ multiplex PCR; TCRdb keeps in-frame clones, though not all of them. The sample records about 12,000 clones, about 84% being singletons. The sample was FFPE tissue from an adenomatous hyperplasia lung lesion. Specified subset: atypical adenomatous hyperplasia (AAH), lung preneoplasia. Receptor source: a person aged 50 to 70 with lung adenocarcinoma.

In its sample, this clone was seen once. V and J are TRBV15 and TRBJ1-2; weak D call: TRBD1 (6 bases). The germline CDR1 and CDR2 sequences are LNHNV and YYDKDF (reference sequence). The CDR3 runs to 20 residues. Trimming took off 1 base at V and 0 bases at J, with 24 bases between the two ends. The CDR3 coding sequence is TGTGCCACCAGCAGAGTTTGGATGGGGGCCGCCCAACTAGCTAACTATGGCTACACCTTC. Encoded protein: CATSRVWMGAAQLANYGYTF.

This rearrangement joins TRBV19 to TRBJ2-5; D remains unclear. The CDR3 has 13 amino acids. The germline V gene encodes CDR1 LNHDA and CDR2 SQIVND (reference sequence). The ends were cut back, 2 bases at V and 5 bases at J, with 9 bases in the middle. CDR3 sequence reads: CASSIRLGETQYF. The CDR3 DNA reads as TGTGCCAGTAGTATAAGGCTAGGGGAGACCCAGTACTTC.

This sequence joins TRBV28 and TRBJ1-1, with D hard to call. The V gene lost 6 bases and the J gene lost 1 base, with 9 bases spanning the gap. The CDR3 sequence is 13 residues long. Germline assignment: CDR1 MDHEN and CDR2 SYDVKM. CDR3 DNA sequence: TGTGCCAGCAGGTGGAGGGAGAACACTGAAGCTTTCTTT. Amino acid sequence: CASRWRENTEAFF.

The V gene is TRBV4-1, the J gene TRBJ1-5, with TRBD1 matching over 9 bases. Unmatched junction bases numbered 9, after V lost 4 bases and J lost 5 bases. The CDR3 is made up of 16 amino acids. Germline lookup yields CDR1 MGHRA and CDR2 YSYEKL. CDR3 loop: CASSPRPGQGDQPQHF. CDR3 sequence (DNA): TGCGCCAGCAGCCCGCGCCCGGGACAGGGAGATCAGCCCCAGCATTTT.

The chain carries TRBV7-3 and TRBJ1-2; the match to TRBD1 covers 8 bases. Germline lookup yields CDR1 SGHTA and CDR2 FQGTGA. V trimming: 5 bases; J trimming: 6 bases; junction bases outside the gene matches: 14. This CDR3 is built from 16 residues. CDR3 protein: CASSQLWTGWSDGYTF. For the CDR3, the DNA is TGTGCCAGCAGCCAACTATGGACAGGGTGGAGTGATGGCTACACCTTC.

The rearrangement links TRBV21-1 to TRBJ1-1; no DNA check was done on the table's D call, TRBD1. TRBV21-1 is given as a pseudogene. This CDR3 is built from 15 residues. DNA for the CDR3: TGTGCCAGCAGCAAAGAGCAGGGGGCGTGGACTGAAGCTTTCTTT. Protein product: CASSKEQGAWTEAFF.

The chain is built from TRBV7-8 and TRBJ2-7; D is possibly TRBD2 (5 bases). Trimming took off 1 base at V and 1 base at J, with 5 bases between the two ends. CDR3 length: 13 residues. The germline V gene has CDR1 SGHVS and CDR2 FQNEAQ. In nucleotides, the CDR3 is TGTGCCAGCAGCTTAGGGGAGTCCTACGAGCAGTACTTC. Translated, it gives CASSLGESYEQYF.

This chain connects TRBV4-1 to TRBJ1-1; 7 bases match TRBD1. The CDR3 length is 16 residues. J lost 2 bases, V lost 5 bases, and 11 bases had no gene match. The germline CDR1 and CDR2 sequences are MGHRA and YSYEKL. The CDR3: CASSYRSTGLNTEAFF. CDR3 coding DNA: TGCGCCAGCAGCTACCGATCGACAGGGTTAAACACTGAAGCTTTCTTT.

This chain joins TRBV19 and TRBJ2-7; possible D gene TRBD2, 6 bases. Germline V gene data show CDR1 as LNHDA and CDR2 as SQIVND (reference sequence). With 8 bases removed from V and 5 bases from J, the gap between germline ends came to 16 bases. The CDR3 spans 13 residues. CDR3 bases: TGTGCCAGTTCTCATGGCGGGATGAACGAGCAGTACTTC. Translation gives CASSHGGMNEQYF.

The rearrangement joins TRBV13 to TRBJ2-3; D might be TRBD2 (5 bases). Germline lookup yields CDR1 PRHDT and CDR2 FYEKMQ (reference sequence). The CDR3 has 15 residues. The V end was cut by 2 bases, the J end by 2 bases, with 11 bases between. The CDR3 DNA follows: TGTGCCAGCAGCTTAAGGGCGGGTACCACAGATACGCAGTATTTT. Its translation: CASSLRAGTTDTQYF.

This clone has just a few counts. The rearrangement uses TRBV30 and TRBJ1-1; no clear D. The length of the CDR3 is 13 residues. CDR1 and CDR2 from the germline V gene are GTSNPN and SVGIG (reference sequence). Between the trimmed V and J ends, which lost 1 base and 8 bases, there was a span of 14 bases. CDR3 loop: CAWSGTLVGEAFF. CDR3 sequence (DNA): TGTGCCTGGAGTGGGACCCTGGTTGGAGAAGCTTTCTTT. Drawing the rest from reference TRBV30 and TRBJ1-1, the complete variable domain is SQTIHQWPATLVQPVGSPLSLECTVEGTSNPNLYWYRQAAGRGLQLLFYSVGIGQISSEVPQNLSASRPQDRQFILSSKKLLLSDSGFYLCAWSGTLVGEAFFGQGTRLTVV.

The chain recombines TRBV5-4 with TRBJ1-5; possibly TRBD1 for D (5 bases). Germline V gives CDR1 SGHNT, CDR2 YYREEE (reference sequence). V lost 3 bases, J lost 4 bases, and 11 bases lay in between. The length of the CDR3 is 14 residues. CDR3 DNA: TGTGCCAGCAGCTCCGGGACGGATAATCAGCCCCAGCATTTT. Its translation is CASSSGTDNQPQHF.

The V gene is TRBV5-6, the J gene TRBJ2-3; D uncertain. CDR1 and CDR2 from the germline V gene are SGHDT and YYEEEE. There are 14 residues in the CDR3. V dropped 1 base and J dropped 6 bases, with 12 bases sitting between them. The CDR3 bases are TGTGCCAGCAGCTTGACACCACTGTCGGATACGCAGTATTTT. Amino acid sequence: CASSLTPLSDTQYF.

The chain links TRBV6-5 to TRBJ2-1; the D is unclear. Trimming pared 6 bases from V and 5 bases from J, leaving 14 bases between. Germline CDR1 and CDR2: MNHEY and SVGAGI. This CDR3 has 14 amino acids. The DNA of the CDR3 is TGTGCCAGCAGCCCAACCTGGGCGAACAATGAGCAGTTCTTC. Residues: CASSPTWANNEQFF.

This clone was counted only a few times. The CDR3 spells CASGRNGETQYF. The CDR3, as DNA: TGTGCCAGCGGAAGAAACGGGGAGACCCAGTACTTC. The rearrangement links TRBV27 to TRBJ2-5; D remains unclear. The CDR3 is made up of 12 amino acids. Trimming took off 8 bases at V and 5 bases at J, with 12 bases between the two ends. Germline V gives CDR1 MNHEY, CDR2 SMNVEV (reference sequence).

The V and J genes are TRBV5-1 and TRBJ2-7; 10 bases agree with TRBD1. Trimming at V came to 7 bases and at J to 3 bases, leaving 13 bases not matched to a gene. This CDR3 has 16 residues. The germline V gene has CDR1 SGHRS and CDR2 YFSETQ. This CDR3 is CASGGVPGQGNYEQYF. In nucleotides, the CDR3 is TGCGCCAGCGGGGGGGTTCCGGGACAGGGGAACTACGAGCAGTACTTC.

The CDR3 region is CASSVTSGTDYNEQFF. CDR3 nucleotide sequence: TGTGCCAGCAGCGTCACTAGCGGGACTGACTACAATGAGCAGTTCTTC. The genes are TRBV9 and TRBJ2-1, with TRBD2 identical over 10 bases. With V trimmed by 2 bases and J by 3 bases, 5 bases remained unmatched. The germline gives CDR1 SGDLS, CDR2 YYNGEE. This CDR3 is built from 16 residues.

A single count supports this clone. V is TRBV6-6 and J is TRBJ1-1, with no clear D. CDR1 and CDR2 (germline): MNHNY, SVGAGI (reference sequence). The CDR3 has 13 residues. Between the trimmed V and J ends, which lost 6 bases and 4 bases, there was a span of 12 bases. The CDR3 DNA reads as TGTGCCAGCAGCCTATCGATGCGCACTGAAGCTTTCTTT. This codes for CASSLSMRTEAFF.

The chain couples TRBV7-6 to TRBJ2-1; 11 nucleotides match TRBD2. In germline, CDR1 is SGHVS, CDR2 FNYEAQ. V shed 4 bases and J 10 bases; nucleotides not matched to a gene: 9. The CDR3 loop spans 15 amino acids. This CDR3 reads CASSSTSGVAFEQFF. The CDR3 bases are TGTGCCAGCAGCTCGACTAGCGGGGTCGCTTTCGAGCAGTTCTTC.

V usage is TRBV4-1 and J usage is TRBJ1-3, with TRBD1 as a possible D gene (5 bases). Between the trimmed V and J ends, which lost 1 base and 2 bases, there was a span of 12 bases. Germline assignment: CDR1 MGHRA and CDR2 YSYEKL. This CDR3 region has 16 residues. The CDR3 sequence: CASSQVNAGAGNTIYF. CDR3 in DNA: TGCGCCAGCAGCCAAGTGAATGCGGGGGCTGGAAACACCATATATTTT.

The CDR3 DNA reads TGCGCCAGCAGTGGGGGCGGGAGTTTTCGCTATCAAGACAATGAGCAGTTCTTC. This sequence encodes CASSGGGSFRYQDNEQFF. The chain joins TRBV10-2 to TRBJ2-1; 7 nucleotides match TRBD2. Germline CDR1 is WSHSY and CDR2 is SAAADI. The J segment lost 5 bases and the V segment lost 4 bases, leaving 17 bases of the junction unmatched. This CDR3 region has 18 residues.